These 8 T cell receptor beta chains share one sample of origin, sequenced in a study of T-cell memory formation after mild COVID-19. TCRdb redid the calling of the 5' RACE reads with MiXCR, one entry per CDR3 protein. The data show tens of thousands of distinct CDR3 sequences, over 9.5% seen once. The specimen sequenced was PBMCs or a T cell subset sorted from them (not recorded which). These TCRs come from a man aged 18 to 30 who had mild COVID-19 (a few samples of this study predate the infection). Cell type and time point are not known.

This clonotype was seen repeatedly, ten times or more. The chain recombines TRBV7-6 with TRBJ2-1; D call uncertain. The CDR3 is made up of 15 amino acids. Germline CDR1 and CDR2: SGHVS and FNYEAQ. Trimming cost V 1 base and J 1 base, with 8 bases left between them. This CDR3 is CASSLGLPSYNEQFF. CDR3 bases: TGTGCCAGCAGCTTAGGCCTACCGTCCTACAATGAGCAGTTCTTC.

The table lists this clonotype with many counts. The chain combines TRBV5-1 with TRBJ2-1; 9 nucleotides line up with TRBD2. CDR1 is SGHRS and CDR2 is YFSETQ in the germline V gene. The CDR3 is made up of 15 amino acids. The V gene end was trimmed by 3 bases and the J gene end by 5 bases; junction bases not matched to a gene: 6. The CDR3 loop is CASSSGGGAHNEQFF. CDR3 sequence (DNA): TGCGCCAGCAGCTCCGGCGGGGGGGCTCACAATGAGCAGTTCTTC.

This clonotype was seen at least ten times. V usage is TRBV3-1 and J usage is TRBJ2-7; 8 nucleotides align to TRBD2. With 6 bases clipped from V and 4 bases from J, the junction kept 8 bases outside the gene matches. Germline-derived CDR1 and CDR2 are LGHDT and YNNKEL (reference sequence). The CDR3 is made up of 14 amino acids. CDR3 DNA: TGTGCCAGCAGAAACGGGGGGGCCGGTTACGAGCAGTACTTC. It encodes CASRNGGAGYEQYF.

The sample holds many counts of this clonotype. The chain uses TRBV4-3 and TRBJ2-3, with TRBD2 matching 15 bases. With V trimmed by 4 bases and J by 5 bases, 4 bases remained unmatched. CDR1 is LGHNA, CDR2 YSLEER, per germline. This CDR3 contains 16 residues. The CDR3 DNA follows: TGCGCCAGCAGCCCCCGGACTAGCGGGGGGGTAGATACGCAGTATTTT. Protein product: CASSPRTSGGVDTQYF.

This clonotype was found a few times. The V and J genes are TRBV20-1 and TRBJ2-1, with D unresolved. The CDR3 contains 14 residues. Looked up from germline, CDR1 is DFQATT and CDR2 is SNEGSKA (reference sequence). CDR3 nucleotide sequence: TGCAGATCAGGACCGATTGACTCCTACAATGAGCAGTTCTTC. It encodes CRSGPIDSYNEQFF.

This clonotype turned up a few times. The chain has TRBV2 and TRBJ2-2; 8 bases are shared with TRBD2. CDR1 is SNHLY, CDR2 FYNNEI, per germline. J gave up 5 bases and V 4 bases, and 6 bases lay outside the gene matches. The CDR3 loop spans 15 amino acids. This chain's CDR3 is CASSGAVAGTGELFF. CDR3 bases: TGTGCCAGCAGTGGCGCAGTAGCGGGGACCGGGGAGCTGTTTTTT.

This clonotype was counted at least ten times. The chain joins TRBV7-8 to TRBJ2-3, with TRBD2 matching over 8 bases. With V trimmed by 4 bases and J by 6 bases, 9 bases remained unmatched. Germline V gene data show CDR1 as SGHVS and CDR2 as FQNEAQ. The CDR3 extends over 15 amino acids. The CDR3 region is CASSSRGRGDDTQYF. The DNA of the CDR3 is TGTGCCAGCAGCTCTCGGGGGCGGGGGGATGATACGCAGTATTTT.

This clonotype was counted at least ten times. This rearrangement joins TRBV6-2 or TRBV6-3 to TRBJ2-3; 8 bases are shared with TRBD2. V lost 6 bases and J lost 5; bases outside the gene matches: 10. The length of the CDR3 is 15 residues. Germline CDR1 MNHEY, CDR2 SVGEGT. The CDR3 loop reads CASSDLGLGKDTQYF. For the CDR3, the DNA is TGTGCCAGCAGCGACCTGGGACTAGGAAAAGATACGCAGTATTTT.